Below, 2 T cell receptor beta chains from the same sample are listed, as sequenced in a study of T cell repertoires in cytomegalovirus infection. One entry per CDR3 protein results from TCRdb running MiXCR on the reads. The table shows approximately 300,000 distinct CDR3 sequences, with about 28% occurring only once. These TCRs' antigens remain unknown. The source material was cultured PBMCs, sampled from culture after CMV antigen stimulation. The receptors stem from a human donor in good health (CMV status not recorded). Some clones in this sample may be carry-over from other donors' samples.

This clonotype was observed a few times. The rearrangement joins TRBV5-1 to TRBJ2-7; D might be TRBD1 (6 bases). V was shortened by 8 bases and J by 5 bases, with 29 bases between the two germline ends. Looked up from germline, CDR1 is SGHRS and CDR2 is YFSETQ. The CDR3 covers 17 residues. CDR3 DNA sequence: TGCGCCAGTAACCCCTCACCACCCGGACAGCCGTTCGACGAGCAGTACTTC. Translation: CASNPSPPGQPFDEQYF.

This clonotype was detected a few times. A much larger clone lies one base from this, so it may be a read error. The rearrangement uses TRBV7-2 and TRBJ1-1, with TRBD1 identical over 8 bases. Per germline, CDR1 SGHTA and CDR2 FQGNSA. The J segment lost 8 bases and the V segment lost 10 bases, leaving 12 bases of the junction unmatched. The CDR3 is made up of 13 amino acids. The CDR3 sequence is CANKDRVSAEAFF. The CDR3 DNA sequence: TGTGCCAACAAGGACAGGGTTTCAGCAGAAGCTTTCTTT.